This TCR beta chain was recovered during a study of T cells in localized non-small cell lung cancer. Profiled with immunoSEQ multiplex PCR; TCRdb holds only in-frame clones, not every one. Here the sample spans around 45,000 clones, more than 85% being singletons. This CDR3 spans 13 amino acids. Germline V gene lookup returns CDR1 SGHTA and CDR2 FQGTGA. V lost 5 bases and J 5 bases, leaving 12 bases between the germline ends. The chain has TRBV7-3 and TRBJ1-2, with D perhaps matching TRBD1 (5 bases). The sample consisted of PBMCs, taken before any cancer treatment. This TCR was sampled from a man aged 40-75 years with stage II lung adenocarcinoma. The CDR3 here is CASSPGGGYGYTF. In DNA form, the CDR3 reads TGTGCCAGCAGCCCCGGGGGGGGTTATGGCTACACCTTC. Full variable domain (missing parts from reference TRBV7-3 and TRBJ1-2): GAGVSQTPSNKVTEKGKYVELRCDPISGHTALYWYRQSLGQGPEFLIYFQGTGAADDSGLPNDRFFAVRPEGSVSTLKIQRTERGDSAVYLCASSPGGGYGYTFGSGTRLTVV.